This T cell receptor beta chain derives from a study of blood T cell repertoires in COVID-19. Turning to the study itself: COVID-19 samples, acute and convalescent, were from the United States, Italy and Spain.

Germline lookup yields CDR1 LNHNV and CDR2 YYDKDF (reference sequence). The CDR3 extends over 17 amino acids. Trimming removed 2 bases from V and 0 bases from J; junction bases left unmatched: 6. Original handling: Estimated nucleated cell counts came from reference gene primer amplification. Only in-frame clones appear in the TCRdb table, and some are missing; sequencing was by immunoSEQ multiplex PCR. V, J and clone size reflect that table, while D and trimming were determined from the DNA. The repertoire includes about 110,000 clones, 80% to 85% of them detected once, and approximately 0.75% sits in the top ten.

Sequenced sample: peripheral blood. The chain uses TRBV15 and TRBJ1-2; 10 positions agree with TRBD1. The receptor was isolated from a woman aged 70-85 years with acute or convalescent COVID-19. The CDR3 sequence: CATSRTGTGDSNYGYTF. As DNA, the CDR3 is TGTGCCACCAGCAGAACCGGGACAGGGGACTCTAACTATGGCTACACCTTC.